This T cell receptor beta chain came from a study of blood T cell repertoires in COVID-19. Study-wide background: Sites in the United States, Italy and Spain provided acute and convalescent COVID-19 samples. T cells, B-cell-depleted T cells, or PBMCs supplied cDNA or gDNA.

V shed 7 bases and J 12 bases; nucleotides not matched to a gene: 5. The CDR3 extends over 11 amino acids. Original handling: Amplification of reference gene primers provided the estimated nucleated cell counts. Libraries were prepared by immunoSEQ multiplex PCR; TCRdb keeps only in-frame clonotypes and omits some of them. V, J and clone size were drawn from that table, and D and trimming were deduced from the DNA. Of some 170,000 clones listed, 75% to 90% are singletons. The receptor comes from a human donor in a cohort sampled during active COVID-19. The sample taken for sequencing was peripheral blood. The chain carries TRBV12-3 or TRBV12-4 and TRBJ2-1, with 8 bases aligning to TRBD1. CDR3 protein: CASNQGARQFF. The DNA of the CDR3 is TGTGCCAGCAACCAGGGGGCAAGGCAGTTCTTC.